Here is one T cell receptor beta chain with its context. This specimen comes from a study of shared T cell receptors in the human thymus. V shed 7 bases and J shed 4 bases, with 11 bases lying between them. This CDR3 has 13 residues. Per the germline V gene, CDR1 is MGHDK and CDR2 is SYGVNS. Clones were read by immunoSEQ multiplex PCR, and TCRdb kept only the in-frame ones, dropping some. The table includes 720,000 or so clones, roughly 88% detected once. The same sample was also used in a study of human thymus T cells. That study reports: Resected material from corrective heart surgery provided the thymus tissue analysed. Blood and thymic repertoires both appeared biased in V and J gene usage. Among unrelated individuals, related research reported thymic repertoires that overlapped highly.

Sequenced: thymocytes. The V gene is TRBV25-1, the J gene TRBJ2-1, with D unclear. The receptor was derived from a girl in the first two years of life with a congenital heart defect. CDR3 in DNA: TGTGCCAGCATGGTGCCGGAGTACAATGAGCAGTTCTTC. Its protein is CASMVPEYNEQFF.